One sample yielded the 8 T cell receptor beta chains listed below, sequenced in a study of blood T cell repertoires in COVID-19. Assay used: immunoSEQ multiplex PCR; TCRdb lists only in-frame clones, some missing. The table shows roughly 150,000 clones, with around nine tenths occurring only once. The source material was peripheral blood. The origin of the receptors is a man in his 60s with active or convalescent COVID-19.

The V and J genes are TRBV12-5 and TRBJ2-3; D ambiguous. Germline loops: CDR1 LGHNT, CDR2 FRNRAP. V lost 0 bases and J lost 10, with 8 bases in between. The length of the CDR3 is 12 residues. The CDR3 coding sequence is TGTGCTAGTGGTTTGGTATCCGGTGCGCAGTATTTT. Amino acid sequence: CASGLVSGAQYF.

The chain couples TRBV6-6 to TRBJ2-3, with D possibly being TRBD2 (5 bases). Looked up from germline, CDR1 is MNHNY and CDR2 is SVGAGI (reference sequence). Trimming removed 10 bases at V and 0 bases at J, with 11 bases between. The CDR3 runs to 13 residues. Here the CDR3 reads CATSGASTDTQYF. The CDR3 bases are TGTGCCACGAGCGGAGCGAGCACAGATACGCAGTATTTT.

This chain joins TRBV9 and TRBJ2-5; 8 bases fit TRBD2. The CDR3 has 13 residues. V gave up 8 bases and J gave up 0 bases; unmatched junction bases: 3. From germline, CDR1 is SGDLS and CDR2 YYNGEE. Here the CDR3 DNA reads TGTGCCAGAGTAGCGGGGAACCAAGAGACCCAGTACTTC. Translation: CARVAGNQETQYF.

The genes are TRBV18 and TRBJ2-3, with D possibly TRBD1 on 5 matching bases. Trimming pared 3 bases from V and 0 bases from J, leaving 13 bases between. There are 16 residues in the CDR3. Germline V gives CDR1 KGHSH, CDR2 LQKENI. In DNA, the CDR3 is TGTGCCAGCTCACCCAGGGATTCGCCTAGCACAGATACGCAGTATTTT. The encoded protein is CASSPRDSPSTDTQYF. The full variable domain, rest sourced from reference TRBV18 and TRBJ2-3, is NAGVMQNPRHLVRRRGQEARLRCSPMKGHSHVYWYRQLPEEGLKFMVYLQKENIIDESGMPKERFSAEFPKEGPSILRIQQVVRGDSAAYFCASSPRDSPSTDTQYFGPGTRLTVL.

The chain has TRBV30 and TRBJ1-4; no clear D. Germline loops: CDR1 GTSNPN, CDR2 SVGIG (reference sequence). V was clipped by 8 bases and J by 0 bases, with 13 bases between them. The CDR3 sequence is 14 residues long. This CDR3 reads CAGIDISTNEKLFF. DNA for the CDR3: TGTGCCGGGATAGACATCTCAACTAATGAAAAACTGTTTTTT.

The gene calls are TRBV7-9 and TRBJ2-7; 7 bases are a match to TRBD2. V was pared by 7 bases and J by 2 bases, with 8 bases of the junction left unmatched. This CDR3 region has 14 residues. CDR1 and CDR2 (germline): SEHNR, FQNEAQ (reference sequence). The CDR3 nucleotides read TGTGCCAGCAACTCCCTAGCGGAGACCTACGAGCAGTACTTC. Its protein product is CASNSLAETYEQYF.

The rearrangement links TRBV5-4 to TRBJ2-3; TRBD2 is a possible D gene (5 bases). CDR3 length: 16 residues. Per the germline V gene, CDR1 is SGHNT and CDR2 is YYREEE (reference sequence). V lost 1 base and J lost 2, with 14 bases in between. DNA for the CDR3: TGTGCCAGCAGCTTGAGGCTGGAGGCCCTCACAGATACGCAGTATTTT. This codes for CASSLRLEALTDTQYF.

The CDR3 nucleotides are TGTGCCAGCAGGACAGCGAACACCGGGGAGCTGTTTTTT. Its protein is CASRTANTGELFF. This rearrangement joins TRBV27 to TRBJ2-2, with D maybe TRBD1 (5 bases). V gave up 6 bases and J gave up 0 bases, with 5 bases separating them. Germline V CDR1 and CDR2: MNHEY, SMNVEV (reference sequence). This CDR3 region has 13 residues.